The 18 T cell receptor beta chains listed next were all sequenced from one sample in a study of shared T cell receptors in the human thymus. The repertoire was sequenced with immunoSEQ multiplex PCR; TCRdb's copy has only in-frame clones and lacks some. Of roughly 710,000 clones listed, roughly 88% were seen once; the top ten hold roughly 0.01%. The same specimen was also included in a second study, on human thymus T cells.

Sequenced material: thymocytes. All receptors come from a girl less than two years old with a congenital heart defect.

In its sample, this clone was seen a few times. The chain recombines TRBV19 with TRBJ2-7; weak D call: TRBD2 (5 bases). CDR1 and CDR2 (germline): LNHDA, SQIVND (reference sequence). V was trimmed by 6 bases and J by 0 bases, leaving 12 bases between them. This CDR3 region has 14 residues. DNA of the CDR3: TGTGCCAGTAGACTTACCGGGATCTCCTACGAGCAGTACTTC. This sequence encodes CASRLTGISYEQYF.

CDR3 loop: CASSLAPSGATDTQYF. The CDR3 DNA reads TGTGCCAGCAGCTTGGCACCTAGCGGAGCAACAGATACGCAGTATTTT. The chain combines TRBV5-4 with TRBJ2-3, with 7 bases fitting TRBD2. This CDR3 comprises 16 residues. Per the germline V gene, CDR1 is SGHNT and CDR2 is YYREEE (reference sequence). Unmatched junction bases numbered 7, after V lost 0 bases and J lost 3 bases.

This clone was observed a single time. The V gene is TRBV9, the J gene TRBJ2-6; 8 nucleotides match TRBD1. The CDR3 is 17 amino acids. V shed 3 bases and J 0 bases; nucleotides not matched to a gene: 5. Looked up from germline, CDR1 is SGDLS and CDR2 is YYNGEE. The DNA of the CDR3 is TGTGCCAGCAGCGACCCGGGACAGGACTCTGGGGCCAACGTCCTGACTTTC. It is translated as CASSDPGQDSGANVLTF.

The rearrangement joins TRBV27 to TRBJ1-2, with TRBD1 matching over 7 bases. This CDR3 has 17 residues. The junction had 15 bases not matched to a gene; V was cut back by 5 bases and J by 3 bases. The germline gives CDR1 MNHEY, CDR2 SMNVEV (reference sequence). CDR3 DNA: TGTGCCAGCAGTGTGGGGACAGACGAACGAACACACTATGGCTACACCTTC. This sequence encodes CASSVGTDERTHYGYTF.

V usage is TRBV7-8 and J usage is TRBJ1-6; D gene unclear. The CDR3 has 16 residues. V was trimmed by 2 bases and J by 2 bases, leaving 10 bases between them. Germline V gene data show CDR1 as SGHVS and CDR2 as FQNEAQ. This CDR3 reads CASSLQTSPYNSPLHF. CDR3 bases: TGTGCCAGCAGCTTACAAACATCGCCCTATAATTCACCCCTCCACTTT.

This sequence joins TRBV4-3 and TRBJ1-1; 10 bases line up with TRBD1. The CDR3 covers 14 residues. V lost 0 bases, J lost 8 bases, and 3 bases stayed unmatched. Germline CDR1 is LGHNA and CDR2 is YSLEER. The chain's CDR3 is CASSQDWGQGEAFF. For the CDR3, the DNA is TGCGCCAGCAGCCAAGATTGGGGACAGGGGGAAGCTTTCTTT.

The V call is TRBV7-8, the J call TRBJ1-5; no reliable D call. Trimming removed 2 bases at V and 7 bases at J, with 18 bases between. CDR1 and CDR2 (germline): SGHVS, FQNEAQ. This CDR3 region has 16 residues. The CDR3 DNA reads TGTGCCAGCAGCTTAACCCCCGGGATGGAAGGACAGCCCCAGCATTTT. This gives the protein CASSLTPGMEGQPQHF.

In this sample, this clone turned up a few times. This sequence joins TRBV28 and TRBJ2-2, with D unresolved. With 3 bases removed from V and 7 bases from J, the gap between germline ends came to 9 bases. CDR1 and CDR2 from the germline V gene are MDHEN and SYDVKM. This CDR3 has 13 residues. CDR3 nucleotide sequence: TGTGCCAGCAGTTTGGAGAGGTGCGGGGAGCTGTTTTTT. Residues: CASSLERCGELFF.

V usage is TRBV9 and J usage is TRBJ2-1, with 9 positions matching TRBD2. V shed 0 bases and J 7 bases; nucleotides not matched to a gene: 8. The CDR3 is 16 amino acids. The germline CDR1 and CDR2 sequences are SGDLS and YYNGEE. CDR3 sequence: CASSVARRGGWNEQFF. The CDR3 nucleotides are TGTGCCAGCAGCGTAGCGAGGCGGGGGGGATGGAATGAGCAGTTCTTC.

The chain uses TRBV4-1 and TRBJ1-2; D might be TRBD1 (6 bases). This CDR3 spans 15 amino acids. Germline V gene sequence: CDR1 MGHRA, CDR2 YSYEKL. Trimming pared 8 bases from V and 4 bases from J, leaving 20 bases between. The CDR3 nucleotides read TGCGCCAGCTTTACGCCCGGGTCGACAGGCTATGGCTACACCTTC. It yields the protein CASFTPGSTGYGYTF.

The genes are TRBV5-6 and TRBJ1-1; tentatively, D is TRBD1 (6 bases). CDR1 and CDR2 from the germline V gene are SGHDT and YYEEEE. V was trimmed by 4 bases and J by 2 bases, leaving 24 bases between them. The CDR3 loop spans 18 amino acids. The DNA for the CDR3 is TGTGCCAGCAGCCCGACGGTTCGGGAAGGGGACATAAACACTGAAGCTTTCTTT. The encoded protein is CASSPTVREGDINTEAFF.

The gene calls are TRBV6-6 and TRBJ2-7; 14 bases map to TRBD2. The CDR3 loop spans 15 amino acids. Germline V gene lookup returns CDR1 MNHNY and CDR2 SVGAGI (reference sequence). Losses at the gene ends were 6 bases for V and 7 bases for J; bases not matched to a gene: 8. The CDR3 protein is CASSLIRTSGGEQYF. CDR3 nucleotides: TGTGCCAGCAGCCTAATCAGGACTAGCGGGGGGGAGCAGTACTTC.

The chain has TRBV12-5 and TRBJ1-2, with 7 bases aligning to TRBD1. Germline-derived CDR1 and CDR2 are LGHNT and FRNRAP. J gave up 5 bases and V 2 bases, and 8 bases lay outside the gene matches. This CDR3 is built from 15 residues. CDR3 bases: TGTGCTAGTGGTTTGACGCGACAGGGACAGTATGGCTACACCTTC. Protein: CASGLTRQGQYGYTF.

V and J are TRBV4-3 and TRBJ1-5; the D is unclear. The CDR3 is 19 residues long. Trimming removed 0 bases from V and 0 bases from J, with 18 bases in between. Germline-derived CDR1 and CDR2 are LGHNA and YSLEER. Written as DNA, the CDR3 is TGCGCCAGCAGCCAAGATCGACATGTCCTAAAATATAGCAATCAGCCCCAGCATTTT. This gives the protein CASSQDRHVLKYSNQPQHF.

The V call is TRBV15, the J call TRBJ2-3; 10 bases map to TRBD2. The CDR3 sequence is 16 residues long. Germline V gene sequence: CDR1 LNHNV, CDR2 YYDKDF (reference sequence). Germline trimming cut 2 bases from V and 2 bases from J; bases unmatched to any gene: 4. The CDR3 loop reads CATSRLSGGNTDTQYF. The CDR3 bases are TGTGCCACCAGCAGACTTAGCGGGGGGAACACAGATACGCAGTATTTT.

The chain recombines TRBV7-9 with TRBJ1-6; 10 positions match TRBD1. The CDR3 has 19 residues. V shed 1 base and J 14 bases; nucleotides not matched to a gene: 20. Germline CDR1 SEHNR, CDR2 FQNEAQ (reference sequence). CDR3 in amino acids: CASSLVGTGAAVVDRTLHF. The CDR3 DNA reads TGTGCCAGCAGCTTAGTCGGGACAGGGGCCGCGGTGGTGGATAGAACCCTCCACTTT.

This clone was detected once. The V gene is TRBV19, the J gene TRBJ1-6; D unresolved. The CDR3 is 13 amino acids. V dropped 2 bases and J dropped 12 bases, with 11 bases sitting between them. In germline, CDR1 is LNHDA, CDR2 SQIVND (reference sequence). The CDR3 is CASSIRMGGPLHF. The DNA of the CDR3 is TGTGCCAGTAGTATACGGATGGGAGGACCCCTCCACTTT.

The gene calls are TRBV7-7 and TRBJ1-1; D not certain. From germline, CDR1 is SSHAT and CDR2 FNYEAQ (reference sequence). The V gene lost 1 base and the J gene lost 3 bases, with 6 bases spanning the gap. The CDR3 is 13 amino acids. Written as DNA, the CDR3 is TGTGCCAGCAGCTTAGAGCAGGACACTGAAGCTTTCTTT. This gives the protein CASSLEQDTEAFF.